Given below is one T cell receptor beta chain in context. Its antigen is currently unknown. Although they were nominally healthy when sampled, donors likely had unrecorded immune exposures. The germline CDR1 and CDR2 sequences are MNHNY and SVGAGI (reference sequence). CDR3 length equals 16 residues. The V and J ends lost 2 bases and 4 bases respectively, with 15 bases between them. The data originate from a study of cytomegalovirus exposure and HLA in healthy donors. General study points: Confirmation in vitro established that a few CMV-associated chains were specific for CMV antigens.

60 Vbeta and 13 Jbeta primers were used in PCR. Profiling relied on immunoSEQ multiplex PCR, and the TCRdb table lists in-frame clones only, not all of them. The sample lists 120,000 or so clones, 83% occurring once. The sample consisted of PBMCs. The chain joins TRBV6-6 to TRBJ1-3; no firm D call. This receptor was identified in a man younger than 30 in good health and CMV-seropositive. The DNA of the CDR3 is TGTGCCAGCAGTTACAACACACTGGGGAGCGGAAACACCATATATTTT. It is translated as CASSYNTLGSGNTIYF.